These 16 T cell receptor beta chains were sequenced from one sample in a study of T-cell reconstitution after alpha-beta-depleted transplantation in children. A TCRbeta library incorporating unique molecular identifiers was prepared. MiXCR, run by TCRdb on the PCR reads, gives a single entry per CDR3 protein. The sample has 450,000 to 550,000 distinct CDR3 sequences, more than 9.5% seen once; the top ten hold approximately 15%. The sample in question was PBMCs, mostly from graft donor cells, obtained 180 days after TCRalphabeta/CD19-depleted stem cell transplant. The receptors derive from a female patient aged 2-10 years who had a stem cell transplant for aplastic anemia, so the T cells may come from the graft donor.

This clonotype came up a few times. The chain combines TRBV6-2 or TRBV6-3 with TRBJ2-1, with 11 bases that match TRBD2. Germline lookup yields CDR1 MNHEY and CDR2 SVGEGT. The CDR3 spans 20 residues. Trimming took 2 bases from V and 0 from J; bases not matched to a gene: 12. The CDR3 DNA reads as TGTGCCAGCAGTTACCCAAGACTAGCGGGGTCCCCAAGCTCCTACAATGAGCAGTTCTTC. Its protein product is CASSYPRLAGSPSSYNEQFF.

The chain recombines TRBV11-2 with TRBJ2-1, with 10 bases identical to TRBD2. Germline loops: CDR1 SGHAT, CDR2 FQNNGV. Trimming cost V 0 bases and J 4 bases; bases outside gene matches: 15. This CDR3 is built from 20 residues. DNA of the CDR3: TGTGCCAGCAGCTTAGACATTGGTTCTAGCGGGAGAGTTATATACAATGAGCAGTTCTTC. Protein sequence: CASSLDIGSSGRVIYNEQFF. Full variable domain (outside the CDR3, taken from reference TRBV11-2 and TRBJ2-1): EAGVAQSPRYKIIEKRQSVAFWCNPISGHATLYWYQQILGQGPKLLIQFQNNGVVDDSQLPKDRFSAERLKGVDSTLKIQPAKLEDSAVYLCASSLDIGSSGRVIYNEQFFGPGTRLTVL.

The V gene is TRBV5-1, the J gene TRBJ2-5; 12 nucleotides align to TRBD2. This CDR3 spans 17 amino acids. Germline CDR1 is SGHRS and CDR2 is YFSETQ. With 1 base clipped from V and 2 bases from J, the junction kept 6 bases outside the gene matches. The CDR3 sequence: CASSLMLAGGVQETQYF. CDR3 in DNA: TGCGCCAGCAGCTTGATGCTAGCGGGAGGGGTTCAAGAGACCCAGTACTTC.

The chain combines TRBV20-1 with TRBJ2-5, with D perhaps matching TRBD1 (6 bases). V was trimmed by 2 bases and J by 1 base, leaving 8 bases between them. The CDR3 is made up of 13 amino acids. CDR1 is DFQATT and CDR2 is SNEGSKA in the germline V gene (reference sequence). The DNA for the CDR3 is TGCAGTGCTAGATTCAGGGGCCAAGAGACCCAGTACTTC. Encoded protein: CSARFRGQETQYF.

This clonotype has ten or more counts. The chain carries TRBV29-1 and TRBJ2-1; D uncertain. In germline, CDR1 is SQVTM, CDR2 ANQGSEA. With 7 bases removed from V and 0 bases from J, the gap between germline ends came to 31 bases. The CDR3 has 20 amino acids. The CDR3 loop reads CSATPGPLDLGSSSYNEQFF. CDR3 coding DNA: TGCAGCGCGACACCCGGACCGTTAGATTTGGGTTCTAGCTCCTACAATGAGCAGTTCTTC.

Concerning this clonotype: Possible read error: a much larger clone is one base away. In DNA, the CDR3 is TGTCCCACCAGCAGAGCCACGCAAGAAAAACTGTTTTTT. Translation gives CPTSRATQEKLFF. The chain couples TRBV15 to TRBJ1-4; no clear D gene. The germline CDR1 and CDR2 sequences are LNHNV and YYDKDF (reference sequence). The CDR3 is 13 amino acids. Looking up the rest from reference TRBV15 and TRBJ1-4 gives the full variable domain: DAMVIQNPRYQVTQFGKPVTLSCSQTLNHNVMYWYQQKSSQAPKLLFHYYDKDFNNEADTPDNFQSRRPNTSFCFLDIRSPGLGDTAMYLCPTSRATQEKLFFGSGTQLSVL.

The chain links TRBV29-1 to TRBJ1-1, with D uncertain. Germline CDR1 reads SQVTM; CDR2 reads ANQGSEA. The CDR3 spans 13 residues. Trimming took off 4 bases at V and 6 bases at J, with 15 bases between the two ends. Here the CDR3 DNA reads TGCAGCGTTGGATCCGTCGCGGTTCCTGAAGCTTTCTTT. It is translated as CSVGSVAVPEAFF.

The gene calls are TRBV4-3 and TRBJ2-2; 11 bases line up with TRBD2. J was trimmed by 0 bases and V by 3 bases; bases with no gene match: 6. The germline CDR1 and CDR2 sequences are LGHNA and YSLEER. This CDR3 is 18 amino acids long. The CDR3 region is CASSQKLAGATNTGELFF. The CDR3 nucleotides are TGCGCCAGCAGCCAGAAACTAGCGGGAGCGACGAACACCGGGGAGCTGTTTTTT.

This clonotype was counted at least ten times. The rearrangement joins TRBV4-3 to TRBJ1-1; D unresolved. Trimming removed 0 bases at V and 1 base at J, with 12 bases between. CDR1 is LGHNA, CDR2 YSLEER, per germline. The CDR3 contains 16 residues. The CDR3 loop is CASSQDEGFRNTEAFF. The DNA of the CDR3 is TGCGCCAGCAGCCAAGATGAAGGGTTCAGGAACACTGAAGCTTTCTTT.

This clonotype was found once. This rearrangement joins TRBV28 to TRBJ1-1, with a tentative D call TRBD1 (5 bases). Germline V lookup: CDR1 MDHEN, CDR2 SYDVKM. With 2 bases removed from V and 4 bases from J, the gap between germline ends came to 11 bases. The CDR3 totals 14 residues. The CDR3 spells CASSLGHRGTEAFF. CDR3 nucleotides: TGTGCCAGCAGTTTAGGTCATAGGGGCACTGAAGCTTTCTTT. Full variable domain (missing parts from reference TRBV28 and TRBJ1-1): DVKVTQSSRYLVKRTGEKVFLECVQDMDHENMFWYRQDPGLGLRLIYFSYDVKMKEKGDIPEGYSVSREKKERFSLILESASTNQTSMYLCASSLGHRGTEAFFGQGTRLTVV.

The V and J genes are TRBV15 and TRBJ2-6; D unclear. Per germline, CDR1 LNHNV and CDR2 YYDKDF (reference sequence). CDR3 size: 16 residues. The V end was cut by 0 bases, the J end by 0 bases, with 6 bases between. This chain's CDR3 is CATSRDFRSGANVLTF. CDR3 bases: TGTGCCACCAGCAGAGATTTCCGCTCTGGGGCCAACGTCCTGACTTTC.

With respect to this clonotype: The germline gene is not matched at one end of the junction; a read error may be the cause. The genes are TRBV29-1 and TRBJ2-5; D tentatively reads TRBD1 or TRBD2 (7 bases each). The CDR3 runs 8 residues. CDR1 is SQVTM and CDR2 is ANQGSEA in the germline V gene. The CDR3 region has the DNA TGCAGCGGGGAGGGACAGAGCTTC. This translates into CSGEGQSF. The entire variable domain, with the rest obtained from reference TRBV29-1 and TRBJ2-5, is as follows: SAVISQKPSRDICQRGTSLTIQCQVDSQVTMMFWYRQQPGQSLTLIATANQGSEATYESGFVIDKFPISRPNLTFSTLTVSNMSPEDSSIYLCSGEGQSFGPGTRLLVL.

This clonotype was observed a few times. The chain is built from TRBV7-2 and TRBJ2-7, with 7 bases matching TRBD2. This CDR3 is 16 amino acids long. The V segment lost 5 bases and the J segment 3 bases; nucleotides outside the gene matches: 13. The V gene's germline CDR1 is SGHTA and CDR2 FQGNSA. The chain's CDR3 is CASSIKTSAPYYEQYF. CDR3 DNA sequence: TGTGCCAGCAGCATAAAAACTAGCGCCCCCTACTACGAGCAGTACTTC. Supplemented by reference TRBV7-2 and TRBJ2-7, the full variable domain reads GAGVSQSPSNKVTEKGKDVELRCDPISGHTALYWYRQSLGQGLEFLIYFQGNSAPDKSGLPSDRFSAERTGGSVSTLTIQRTQQEDSAVYLCASSIKTSAPYYEQYFGPGTRLTVT.

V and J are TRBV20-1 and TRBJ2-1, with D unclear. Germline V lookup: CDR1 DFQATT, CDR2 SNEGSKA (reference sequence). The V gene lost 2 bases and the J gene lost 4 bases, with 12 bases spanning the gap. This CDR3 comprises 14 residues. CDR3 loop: CSARLDWRYNEQFF. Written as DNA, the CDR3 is TGCAGTGCTAGATTAGACTGGAGATACAATGAGCAGTTCTTC.

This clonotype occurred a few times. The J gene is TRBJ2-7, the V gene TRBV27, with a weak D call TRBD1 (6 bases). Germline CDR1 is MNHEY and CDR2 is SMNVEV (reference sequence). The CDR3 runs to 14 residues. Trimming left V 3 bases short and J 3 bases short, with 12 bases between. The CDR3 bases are TGTGCCAGCAGTTTTGTACAGGGTAGCTACGAGCAGTACTTC. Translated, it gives CASSFVQGSYEQYF.

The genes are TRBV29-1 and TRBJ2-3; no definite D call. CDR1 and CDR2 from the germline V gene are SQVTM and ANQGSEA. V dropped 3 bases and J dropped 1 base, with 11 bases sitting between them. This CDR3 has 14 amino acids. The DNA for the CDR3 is TGCAGCGTTGATGGTTTGCTACGCACAGATACGCAGTATTTT. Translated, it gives CSVDGLLRTDTQYF.